What follows is one TCR beta chain and its context. As yet, its antigen is unknown. While the first cohort had 600 to 850 subjects, the donors belonged to the separate validation cohort of over a hundred subjects. Germline V gene sequence: CDR1 SGHKS, CDR2 YYEKEE (reference sequence). This CDR3 comprises 16 residues. Between the trimmed V and J ends, which lost 0 bases and 8 bases, there was a span of 20 bases. Sequencing used immunoSEQ multiplex PCR; TCRdb keeps in-frame clones, though not all of them. The sample consists of about 150,000 clones, roughly 84% of them appearing once. The source of the sample is a study of cytomegalovirus exposure and HLA in healthy donors. Turning to the study itself: The platform used for the 120 or so validation repertoires matched that of the approximately 620 first-cohort repertoires, a later analysis reported. Whole-study results and caveats: The study put under 200 TCR beta chains on its list as cytomegalovirus-associated.

This sequence was found in a human donor in good health. Material for sequencing was PBMCs. This chain uses TRBV5-5 with TRBJ1-2; D is unresolved. CDR3 DNA: TGTGCCAGCAGCTTGGATGCTTGGGCTGCGCGTAGGGGCTACACCTTC. Amino acid sequence: CASSLDAWAARRGYTF.